What follows are 4 T cell receptor beta chains derived from one specimen sequenced in a study of patients and donors after allogeneic stem cell transplantation. One entry per CDR3 protein, called by TCRdb with MiXCR from the RT-PCR reads. This table holds about a million distinct CDR3 sequences, about a sixth found once. Material for sequencing was blood, either unsorted or a sorted T cell fraction (not recorded which). The receptors stem from a human donor who was either an allogeneic HSCT recipient or a stem cell or donor lymphocyte infusion donor (not recorded which). It is not recorded whose cells these are; they may come from a transplant donor.

This clonotype was observed many times. The V call is TRBV12-3 or TRBV12-4, the J call TRBJ1-5, with a tentative D call TRBD1 (5 bases). CDR3 length: 13 residues. Trimming pared 7 bases from V and 7 bases from J, leaving 14 bases between. This CDR3 reads CASTPGPTQPQHF. In DNA, the CDR3 is TGTGCCAGCACCCCGGGACCGACCCAGCCCCAGCATTTT.

This clonotype came up a few times. The CDR3 loop is CSARTGREQYF. CDR3 DNA sequence: TGCAGCGCCCGGACAGGGAGGGAGCAGTACTTC. The chain recombines TRBV29-1 with TRBJ2-7; 8 positions match TRBD1. This CDR3 is built from 11 residues. The junction had 6 bases not matched to a gene; V was cut back by 7 bases and J by 7 bases. CDR1 and CDR2 from the germline V gene are SQVTM and ANQGSEA.

This clonotype has more than one count but fewer than ten. The rearrangement joins TRBV7-9 to TRBJ1-3; 8 bases fit TRBD1. J lost 0 bases, V lost 5 bases, and 9 bases had no gene match. CDR1 and CDR2 from the germline V gene are SEHNR and FQNEAQ (reference sequence). The CDR3 extends over 17 amino acids. The CDR3 bases are TGTGCCAGCAGCCGCCGGGACAGGTCATTCTCTGGAAACACCATATATTTT. This translates into CASSRRDRSFSGNTIYF.

V gene TRBV14 combines with J gene TRBJ2-1; 10 positions match TRBD2. The germline CDR1 and CDR2 sequences are SGHDN and FVKESK. The CDR3 covers 16 residues. V gave up 4 bases and J gave up 5 bases; unmatched junction bases: 8. For the CDR3, the DNA is TGTGCCAGCAGCCTCCTGGGGACTAGCGCGAACAATGAGCAGTTCTTC. Encoded protein: CASSLLGTSANNEQFF.